A single sample is the source of the 15 T cell receptor beta chains below, sequenced in a study of CD8+ T cells in alopecia areata. It was cDNA, reverse transcribed from extracted RNA, that served as the sequencing template. Sequencing used immunoSEQ multiplex PCR; TCRdb keeps in-frame clones, though not all of them. The sample lists 200,000 or so clones; more than 30% were seen once. The treatment denotes: oral pan-JAK inhibitor, 5-10 mg twice daily. Here the sequenced sample was CD4+ T cells sorted from blood, taken at week 34, from a patient treated with tofacitinib. Receptors were obtained from a human donor with alopecia areata.

A few counts support this clone. The chain recombines TRBV29-1 with TRBJ1-1, with D maybe TRBD1 (5 bases). CDR1 is SQVTM, CDR2 ANQGSEA, per germline. V lost 4 bases, J lost 8 bases, and 14 bases lay in between. CDR3 length: 12 amino acids. The CDR3 DNA follows: TGCAGCGTTGGGACACGAGGCGGGGAAGCTTTCTTT. Residues: CSVGTRGGEAFF.

This chain connects TRBV29-1 to TRBJ1-2; tentatively, D is TRBD1 (6 bases). Germline V gene lookup returns CDR1 SQVTM and CDR2 ANQGSEA. V was trimmed by 2 bases and J by 0 bases, leaving 25 bases between them. This CDR3 has 19 residues. DNA of the CDR3: TGCAGCGTTGAACTTTGGGCAGGGGATAGGAGGAGGTCTAACTATGGCTACACCTTC. Translated: CSVELWAGDRRRSNYGYTF.

This clone appeared a few times. V gene TRBV23-1 combines with J gene TRBJ2-1, with TRBD2 identical over 7 bases. TRBV23-1 is labeled an ORF, and its function is uncertain. The V gene end was trimmed by 3 bases and the J gene end by 0 bases; junction bases not matched to a gene: 14. The CDR3 contains 19 residues. The CDR3 sequence is CASSHRLAAGNSSYNEQFF. CDR3 bases: TGCGCCAGCAGTCATAGGCTAGCGGCCGGTAATAGCTCCTACAATGAGCAGTTCTTC.

This clone was seen a few times. The chain has TRBV29-1 and TRBJ1-1; D is uncertain. The V gene's germline CDR1 is SQVTM and CDR2 ANQGSEA. The length of the CDR3 is 11 residues. V was clipped by 6 bases and J by 3 bases, with 8 bases between them. As DNA, the CDR3 is TGCAGCGTGACACGGTACACTGAAGCTTTCTTT. It is translated as CSVTRYTEAFF.

V usage is TRBV19 and J usage is TRBJ1-1; TRBD1 aligns across 9 bases. Germline V gives CDR1 LNHDA, CDR2 SQIVND (reference sequence). The trim removed 6 bases at V and 6 bases at J, leaving 2 bases unmatched. The CDR3 consists of 12 residues. The CDR3 reads CASSRQGAEAFF. The CDR3, as DNA: TGTGCCAGTAGCCGACAGGGGGCTGAAGCTTTCTTT.

The V gene is TRBV7-9, the J gene TRBJ2-5, with unresolved D. The germline V and J ends were trimmed by 2 bases and 2 bases, with 6 bases remaining between them. CDR3 size: 13 residues. CDR1 is SEHNR and CDR2 is FQNEAQ in the germline V gene (reference sequence). This CDR3 is CASSLPAQETQYF. CDR3 in DNA: TGTGCCAGCAGCTTACCAGCACAAGAGACCCAGTACTTC.

The J gene is TRBJ1-2, the V gene TRBV29-1; the D is unclear. Germline V gene lookup returns CDR1 SQVTM and CDR2 ANQGSEA. V was clipped by 7 bases and J by 0 bases, with 12 bases between them. The CDR3 covers 13 residues. In nucleotides, the CDR3 is TGCAGCGGACGATTACAAGCTAACTATGGCTACACCTTC. Residues: CSGRLQANYGYTF. Combining the CDR3 with reference TRBV29-1 and TRBJ1-2 gives the whole variable domain SAVISQKPSRDICQRGTSLTIQCQVDSQVTMMFWYRQQPGQSLTLIATANQGSEATYESGFVIDKFPISRPNLTFSTLTVSNMSPEDSSIYLCSGRLQANYGYTFGSGTRLTVV.

This sequence joins TRBV6-5 and TRBJ1-2, with D possibly TRBD1 on 5 matching bases. The CDR3 sequence is 14 residues long. CDR1 is MNHEY and CDR2 is SVGAGI in the germline V gene. With 4 bases removed from V and 4 bases from J, the gap between germline ends came to 13 bases. The CDR3 region is CASSSRNGGYGYTF. DNA of the CDR3: TGTGCCAGCAGTTCCAGGAATGGGGGCTATGGCTACACCTTC.

This clone has more than one count but fewer than ten. The chain uses TRBV30 and TRBJ1-5, with no clear D. The CDR3 contains 17 residues. V lost 1 base, J lost 0 bases, and 16 bases lay in between. In germline, CDR1 is GTSNPN, CDR2 SVGIG (reference sequence). The CDR3 region is CAWSGIKSGGSNQPQHF. Written as DNA, the CDR3 is TGTGCCTGGAGTGGTATCAAGTCGGGAGGTAGCAATCAGCCCCAGCATTTT.

The rearrangement uses TRBV30 and TRBJ1-1; D gene uncertain. V shed 5 bases and J shed 10 bases, with 20 bases lying between them. CDR3 length: 13 amino acids. Germline V lookup: CDR1 GTSNPN, CDR2 SVGIG (reference sequence). The CDR3 spells CAWVNHASRGAFF. The CDR3 DNA reads as TGTGCCTGGGTGAACCACGCGAGTCGAGGAGCTTTCTTT.

The chain carries TRBV9 and TRBJ2-3, with 12 bases identical to TRBD2. The V and J ends lost 4 bases and 2 bases, in that order; junction bases with no gene match: 8. The germline CDR1 and CDR2 sequences are SGDLS and YYNGEE. The CDR3 covers 17 residues. The CDR3 loop is CASSPRLAGDFTDTQYF. CDR3 bases: TGTGCCAGCAGCCCCAGACTAGCGGGGGACTTCACAGATACGCAGTATTTT.

The rearrangement joins TRBV10-2 to TRBJ1-2; D is perhaps TRBD1 (6 bases). Per the germline V gene, CDR1 is WSHSY and CDR2 is SAAADI. Trimming cost V 6 bases and J 8 bases, with 16 bases left between them. The CDR3 spans 13 residues. CDR3 DNA: TGCGCCAGCAGCGCGGACAGTCCTCAGGGCTACACCTTC. Protein: CASSADSPQGYTF.

For this clone: Other DNA sequences of this sample code for an identical CDR3. The chain uses TRBV9 and TRBJ2-5; D is tentatively TRBD1 or TRBD2 (5 bases each). The germline CDR1 and CDR2 sequences are SGDLS and YYNGEE. This CDR3 comprises 15 residues. The V end lost 0 bases, the J end lost 2 bases, and 11 bases lay between the germline ends. CDR3 DNA: TGTGCCAGCAGCGTAGCGGGGACGGGTCAAGAGACCCAGTACTTC. Translating gives CASSVAGTGQETQYF. Together with reference TRBV9 and TRBJ2-5, the CDR3 gives the full variable domain: DSGVTQTPKHLITATGQRVTLRCSPRSGDLSVYWYQQSLDQGLQFLIQYYNGEERAKGNILERFSAQQFPDLHSELNLSSLELGDSALYFCASSVAGTGQETQYFGPGTRLLVL.

The table lists this clone with a few counts. The chain combines TRBV18 with TRBJ2-1, with 13 bases aligning to TRBD2. Germline V gene lookup returns CDR1 KGHSH and CDR2 LQKENI. V shed 3 bases, J shed 10 bases, and the junction held 15 bases outside the gene matches. The CDR3 spans 18 residues. CDR3 sequence (DNA): TGTGCCAGCTCACCTCTATCCCCCACTAGCGGGAGGGCCAGGGAGCAGTTCTTC. Residues: CASSPLSPTSGRAREQFF.

The chain combines TRBV2 with TRBJ1-2, with D perhaps TRBD1 (5 bases). Trimming shortened V by 0 bases and J by 8 bases, and 10 bases separated the two germline ends. The CDR3 runs 13 residues. The germline V gene encodes CDR1 SNHLY and CDR2 FYNNEI. In DNA, the CDR3 is TGTGCCAGCAGTGAAGCAGGGGAGGGAGGCTACACCTTC. Amino acid sequence: CASSEAGEGGYTF.